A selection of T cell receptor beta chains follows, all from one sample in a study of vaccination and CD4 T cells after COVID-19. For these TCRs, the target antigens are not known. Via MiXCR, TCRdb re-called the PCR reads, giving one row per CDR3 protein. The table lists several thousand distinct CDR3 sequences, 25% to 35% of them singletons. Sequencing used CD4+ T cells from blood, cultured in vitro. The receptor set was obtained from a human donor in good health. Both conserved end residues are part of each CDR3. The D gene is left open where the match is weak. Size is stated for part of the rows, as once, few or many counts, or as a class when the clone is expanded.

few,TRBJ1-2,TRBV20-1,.,CSAAGPTPNGYTF,TGCAGTGCTGCCGGGCCCACTCCGAATGGCTACACCTTC
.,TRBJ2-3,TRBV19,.,CATSGHYTDTQYF,TGTGCCACCTCCGGACACTACACAGATACGCAGTATTTT
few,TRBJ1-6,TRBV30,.,CAWSLNGLEPLHF,TGTGCCTGGAGTTTGAACGGGCTGGAGCCCCTCCACTTT
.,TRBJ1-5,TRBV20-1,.,CSASPRGGRQPQHF,TGCAGTGCTAGCCCCCGGGGGGGCCGTCAGCCCCAGCATTTT
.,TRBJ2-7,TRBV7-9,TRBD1,CASSPPGTAYEQYF,TGTGCCAGCAGCCCGCCCGGGACAGCCTACGAGCAGTACTTC
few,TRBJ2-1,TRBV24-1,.,CATSPSGTNEQFF,TGTGCCACCAGTCCCTCGGGTACAAATGAGCAGTTCTTC
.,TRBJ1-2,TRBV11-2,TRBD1,CASSPTGVNYGYTF,TGTGCCAGCAGCCCTACAGGGGTTAACTATGGCTACACCTTC
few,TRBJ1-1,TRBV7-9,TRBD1,CASSPPGGVAEAFF,TGTGCCAGCAGCCCGCCAGGGGGTGTCGCTGAAGCTTTCTTT
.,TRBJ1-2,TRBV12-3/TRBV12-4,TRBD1,CASRSGQARGYGYTF,TGTGCCAGCAGGTCTGGACAGGCGAGGGGCTATGGCTACACCTTC
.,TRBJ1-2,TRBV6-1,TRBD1,CASARTGTNYGYTF,TGTGCCAGCGCTCGGACAGGGACTAACTATGGCTACACCTTC
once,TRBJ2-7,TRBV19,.,CASSMRQGHEQYF,TGTGCCAGTAGTATGCGGCAGGGACACGAGCAGTACTTC
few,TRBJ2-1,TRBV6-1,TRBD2,CASGGAGGRSNEQFF,TGTGCCAGCGGCGGAGCGGGGGGCCGGAGCAATGAGCAGTTCTTC
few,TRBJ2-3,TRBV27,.,CASSLVTGNTQYF,TGTGCCAGCAGTTTGGTTACAGGGAATACGCAGTATTTT
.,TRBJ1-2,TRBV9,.,CASSVAPDDYGYTF,TGTGCCAGCAGCGTAGCTCCGGACGACTATGGCTACACCTTC
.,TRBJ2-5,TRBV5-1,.,CASSTGTSTKETQYF,TGCGCCAGCAGCACCGGGACTTCGACCAAAGAGACCCAGTACTTC
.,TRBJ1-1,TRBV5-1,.,CASSPGGGTEAFF,TGCGCCAGCAGCCCTGGGGGGGGAACTGAAGCTTTCTTT
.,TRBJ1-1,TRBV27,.,CASSFGLRGVNTEAFF,TGTGCCAGCAGTTTCGGATTAAGGGGAGTGAACACTGAAGCTTTCTTT
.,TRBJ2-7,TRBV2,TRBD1,CASSGDSYEQYF,TGTGCCAGCAGTGGGGACAGCTACGAGCAGTACTTC
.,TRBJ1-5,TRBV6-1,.,CASSDTVDGVQPQHF,TGTGCCAGCAGTGACACCGTCGATGGAGTTCAGCCCCAGCATTTT
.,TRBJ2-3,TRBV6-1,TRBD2,CARSEASGGADTQYF,TGTGCCAGAAGTGAAGCTAGCGGGGGGGCAGATACGCAGTATTTT
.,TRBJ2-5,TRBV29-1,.,CSGKNRGETQYF,TGCAGCGGAAAAAACAGAGGCGAGACCCAGTACTTC
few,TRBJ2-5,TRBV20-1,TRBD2,CSAKKRGWETQYF,TGCAGTGCCAAAAAGCGGGGGTGGGAGACCCAGTACTTC
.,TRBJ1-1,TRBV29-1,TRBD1,CSVVGQAYPKAFF,TGCAGCGTGGTCGGACAGGCCTACCCTAAAGCTTTCTTT
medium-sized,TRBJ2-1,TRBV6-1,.,CASSGVYNEQFF,TGTGCCAGCAGTGGGGTTTACAATGAGCAGTTCTTC
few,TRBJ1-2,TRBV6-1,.,CASSISGTPLSHYGYTF,TGTGCCAGCAGTATCTCCGGGACTCCTCTTTCCCACTATGGCTACACCTTC
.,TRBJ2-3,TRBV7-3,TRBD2,CASSPSSGGSTDTQYF,TGTGCCAGCAGCCCTTCTAGCGGGGGAAGCACAGATACGCAGTATTTT
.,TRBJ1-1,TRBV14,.,CASSQVGNTEAFF,TGTGCCAGCAGCCAAGTAGGGAACACTGAAGCTTTCTTT
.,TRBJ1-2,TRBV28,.,CASSSPGRLDYGYTF,TGTGCCAGCAGTTCCCCGGGACGCTTGGACTATGGCTACACCTTC
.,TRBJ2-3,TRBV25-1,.,CASSEYSTDTQYF,TGTGCCAGCAGTGAATACAGCACAGATACGCAGTATTTT
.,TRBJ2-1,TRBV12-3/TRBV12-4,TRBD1,CASSLGDRALRYEQFF,TGTGCCAGCAGTTTAGGGGACAGGGCCCTGCGATATGAGCAGTTCTTC
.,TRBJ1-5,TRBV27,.,CASSFGVGNQPQHF,TGTGCCAGCAGTTTCGGGGTGGGCAATCAGCCCCAGCATTTT
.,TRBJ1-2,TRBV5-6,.,CASSLGLGYTF,TGTGCCAGCAGCCTAGGTCTGGGCTACACCTTC
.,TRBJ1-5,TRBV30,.,CAWSPRGQPQHF,TGTGCCTGGAGCCCCAGAGGGCAGCCCCAGCATTTT
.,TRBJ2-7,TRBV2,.,CATRTGAEQYF,TGTGCCACCCGTACCGGAGCCGAGCAGTACTTC
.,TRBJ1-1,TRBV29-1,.,CSVTPRGTEAFF,TGCAGCGTGACACCCAGGGGAACTGAAGCTTTCTTT
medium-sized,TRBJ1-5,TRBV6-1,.,CASWGGGGQPQHF,TGTGCCAGCTGGGGGGGGGGAGGTCAGCCCCAGCATTTT
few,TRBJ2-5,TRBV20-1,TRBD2,CSARGGERVTQETQYF,TGCAGTGCTAGGGGAGGGGAGCGGGTAACACAAGAGACCCAGTACTTC
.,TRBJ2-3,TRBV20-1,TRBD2,CSARDISGGTADTQYF,TGCAGTGCTAGAGATATAAGCGGGGGGACTGCAGATACGCAGTATTTT
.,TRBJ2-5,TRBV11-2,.,CASSLDGGGLQETQYF,TGTGCCAGCAGCTTAGATGGGGGGGGGCTCCAAGAGACCCAGTACTTC
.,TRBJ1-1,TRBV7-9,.,CASSLVMGNTEAFF,TGTGCCAGCAGCTTAGTGATGGGGAACACTGAAGCTTTCTTT
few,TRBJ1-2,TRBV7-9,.,CASELGVFGYTF,TGTGCCAGCGAACTAGGGGTGTTTGGCTACACCTTC
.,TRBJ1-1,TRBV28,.,CASIREATEAFF,TGTGCCAGCATAAGGGAGGCCACTGAAGCTTTCTTT
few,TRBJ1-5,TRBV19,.,CASSLPRGSNQPQHF,TGTGCCAGTAGCTTGCCCAGAGGGAGCAATCAGCCCCAGCATTTT
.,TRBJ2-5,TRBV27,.,CASSLSGGVETQYF,TGTGCCAGCAGTTTATCAGGGGGTGTGGAGACCCAGTACTTC
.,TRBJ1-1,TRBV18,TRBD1,CASSPSGQGNTEAFF,TGTGCCAGCTCACCCTCCGGACAGGGGAACACTGAAGCTTTCTTT
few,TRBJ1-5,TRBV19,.,CASNPRQKRTQPQHF,TGTGCCAGTAATCCCCGGCAGAAACGTACGCAGCCCCAGCATTTT